These 14 T cell receptor beta chains were all obtained from the same sample, sequenced in a study of somatic mutations in cytotoxic T cells in rheumatoid arthritis. Generated by immunoSEQ multiplex PCR, the TCRdb table keeps only in-frame clones and is missing some. The sample lists about 14,000 clones, approximately 80% occurring once. The material sequenced was CD8+ T cells sorted from blood. These receptors were collected from an adult with rheumatoid arthritis.

V and J are TRBV19 and TRBJ2-1, with D maybe TRBD2 (5 bases). The CDR3 covers 15 residues. The germline V gene encodes CDR1 LNHDA and CDR2 SQIVND (reference sequence). V dropped 3 bases and J dropped 0 bases, with 9 bases sitting between them. The CDR3 DNA follows: TGTGCCAGTAGTATCAGCCTAGCCTCCTACAATGAGCAGTTCTTC. Amino acids: CASSISLASYNEQFF.

This sequence joins TRBV13 and TRBJ1-2; TRBD1 matches 10 bases. V lost 4 bases, J lost 4 bases, and 9 bases stayed unmatched. In germline, CDR1 is PRHDT, CDR2 FYEKMQ (reference sequence). The CDR3 has 16 residues. CDR3 bases: TGTGCCAGCAGCTCATTCGGACAGGGGGGGTCCTATGGCTACACCTTC. This codes for CASSSFGQGGSYGYTF.

Remarks on this clone: A junction boundary mismatches the germline segment, possibly from a read error. The chain recombines TRBV20-1 with TRBJ2-3; 8 bases map to TRBD1. CDR1 is DFQATT, CDR2 SNEGSKA, per germline (reference sequence). This CDR3 is built from 11 residues. CDR3 loop: CSASGQGALHF. The CDR3 DNA sequence: TGCAGTGCTAGTGGGCAGGGGGCGCTGCATTTT.

This chain uses TRBV30 with TRBJ1-1; 7 bases are shared with TRBD1. CDR3 length equals 16 residues. V was clipped by 0 bases and J by 5 bases; unmatched bases: 12. Germline assignment: CDR1 GTSNPN and CDR2 SVGIG (reference sequence). The DNA for the CDR3 is TGTGCCTGGAGTGTTGTCCTCCCAGGGGGGTTTACTGAAGCTTTCTTT. This gives the protein CAWSVVLPGGFTEAFF.

The chain joins TRBV9 to TRBJ2-7; TRBD1 agrees at 10 bases. The length of the CDR3 is 19 residues. V shed 3 bases, J shed 0 bases, and the junction held 15 bases outside the gene matches. CDR1 and CDR2 from the germline V gene are SGDLS and YYNGEE. The CDR3 DNA sequence: TGTGCCAGCAGCGCCCCCCGACAGGGGGCTTGGGACGACTCCTACGAGCAGTACTTC. Protein sequence: CASSAPRQGAWDDSYEQYF.

This clone has just one count. V usage is TRBV27 and J usage is TRBJ1-1, with TRBD1 identical over 8 bases. The CDR3 consists of 17 residues. Germline V gene sequence: CDR1 MNHEY, CDR2 SMNVEV (reference sequence). Trimming cost V 3 bases and J 0 bases; bases outside gene matches: 9. CDR3 sequence: CASSFLPGQDMNTEAFF. The CDR3 bases are TGTGCCAGCAGTTTCCTACCGGGACAGGACATGAACACTGAAGCTTTCTTT.

V gene TRBV7-8 combines with J gene TRBJ2-1; D may be TRBD1 or TRBD2 (5 bases each). Germline V CDR1 and CDR2: SGHVS, FQNEAQ. The CDR3 contains 17 residues. V lost 1 base and J 0 bases, leaving 13 bases between the germline ends. This CDR3 reads CASSLGTGPSSYNEQFF. The CDR3 nucleotides read TGTGCCAGCAGCTTAGGCACGGGGCCCAGCTCCTACAATGAGCAGTTCTTC.

The chain has TRBV5-8 and TRBJ1-2; D may be TRBD1 (5 bases). V lost 2 bases and J lost 3, with 11 bases in between. CDR3 length equals 14 residues. Germline values: CDR1 SGHTS, CDR2 YDEGEE. CDR3 sequence reads: CASSFRDGYYGYTF. CDR3 bases: TGTGCCAGCAGCTTCCGGGACGGCTACTATGGCTACACCTTC.

The J gene is TRBJ2-1, the V gene TRBV27; D gene unclear. CDR3 length: 16 amino acids. The germline V gene has CDR1 MNHEY and CDR2 SMNVEV (reference sequence). V lost 0 bases, J lost 6 bases, and 15 bases lay in between. CDR3 bases: TGTGCCAGCAGTTTATCGAGACTTACCTTCCTCAATGAGCAGTTCTTC. Protein product: CASSLSRLTFLNEQFF.

The chain combines TRBV10-2 with TRBJ1-4; perhaps TRBD1 as D (5 bases). V dropped 3 bases and J dropped 2 bases, with 10 bases sitting between them. Per germline, CDR1 WSHSY and CDR2 SAAADI. The CDR3 extends over 15 amino acids. This CDR3 reads CASSDRGATNEKLFF. CDR3 sequence (DNA): TGCGCCAGCAGTGATAGGGGTGCGACTAATGAAAAACTGTTTTTT.

V gene TRBV2 combines with J gene TRBJ2-3, with 9 bases identical to TRBD2. The length of the CDR3 is 19 residues. V shed 4 bases and J 2 bases; nucleotides not matched to a gene: 16. CDR1 SNHLY and CDR2 FYNNEI come from the germline V gene. The CDR3 spells CASSGEGAGGPLYTDTQYF. CDR3 coding DNA: TGTGCCAGCAGTGGAGAGGGAGCGGGGGGCCCTCTGTACACAGATACGCAGTATTTT.

The chain combines TRBV19 with TRBJ2-3, with TRBD1 as a possible D gene (5 bases). In germline, CDR1 is LNHDA, CDR2 SQIVND (reference sequence). CDR3 size: 13 residues. The CDR3 loop reads CPLLAGRTDTQYF. As DNA, the CDR3 is TGTCCCCTGCTGGCAGGGCGTACAGATACGCAGTATTTT.

The chain links TRBV29-1 to TRBJ2-1; 7 bases are a match to TRBD2. Per germline, CDR1 SQVTM and CDR2 ANQGSEA. After removal of 4 bases from V and 4 bases from J, the junction contained 7 bases not matched to a gene. The CDR3 runs 14 residues. The CDR3 sequence: CSVVAGLGYNEQFF. The CDR3 DNA follows: TGCAGCGTTGTAGCGGGCCTAGGGTACAATGAGCAGTTCTTC.

This chain connects TRBV30 to TRBJ2-1, with D possibly being TRBD1 (6 bases). The CDR3 covers 15 residues. With 3 bases removed from V and 2 bases from J, the gap between germline ends came to 14 bases. Germline V gene data show CDR1 as GTSNPN and CDR2 as SVGIG (reference sequence). The CDR3 here is CAWSLGQKAYNEQFF. CDR3 bases: TGTGCCTGGAGCCTAGGACAGAAGGCCTACAATGAGCAGTTCTTC. The full variable domain, completed using reference TRBV30 and TRBJ2-1, is SQTIHQWPATLVQPVGSPLSLECTVEGTSNPNLYWYRQAAGRGLQLLFYSVGIGQISSEVPQNLSASRPQDRQFILSSKKLLLSDSGFYLCAWSLGQKAYNEQFFGPGTRLTVL.